The 4 T cell receptor beta chains reported below all come from one sample, sequenced in a study of cytomegalovirus exposure and HLA in healthy donors. Primers included in the PCR were 60 Vbeta and 13 Jbeta primers. TCRdb's table, derived via immunoSEQ multiplex PCR, lists solely in-frame clones and lacks some. The data hold over 65,000 clones, with over 70% observed a single time. The sequencing sample was made of PBMCs. These receptor sequences come from a middle-aged woman in good health and CMV-seronegative.

The chain carries TRBV28 and TRBJ2-7; D unclear. Trimming removed 3 bases at V and 3 bases at J, with 3 bases between. This CDR3 is 11 amino acids long. Germline loops: CDR1 MDHEN, CDR2 SYDVKM. CDR3 sequence reads: CASSFGYEQYF. The CDR3 nucleotides are TGTGCCAGCAGTTTCGGCTACGAGCAGTACTTC.

J is TRBJ1-1 and V is TRBV19; D remains unclear. Trimming shortened V by 5 bases and J by 7 bases, and 14 bases separated the two germline ends. CDR3 size: 13 residues. Germline V lookup: CDR1 LNHDA, CDR2 SQIVND (reference sequence). This CDR3 is CASSPRQHSEAFF. The CDR3 bases are TGTGCCAGTAGTCCCAGGCAGCACAGTGAAGCTTTCTTT.

The V and J genes are TRBV5-6 and TRBJ1-5; 8 nucleotides align to TRBD1. The CDR3 runs 14 residues. Losses at the gene ends were 1 base for V and 4 bases for J; bases not matched to a gene: 1. CDR1 and CDR2 (germline): SGHDT, YYEEEE. CDR3 coding DNA: TGTGCCAGCAGCTTGTACAGGGGGAATCAGCCCCAGCATTTT. Its protein product is CASSLYRGNQPQHF.

The V call is TRBV19, the J call TRBJ2-1; 12 nucleotides match TRBD2. The CDR3 length is 15 residues. Losses at the gene ends were 3 bases for V and 6 bases for J; bases not matched to a gene: 3. The V gene's germline CDR1 is LNHDA and CDR2 SQIVND (reference sequence). The CDR3 nucleotides read TGTGCCAGTAGTATGACTAGCGGGAGTGGCAATGAGCAGTTCTTC. Translated, it gives CASSMTSGSGNEQFF.